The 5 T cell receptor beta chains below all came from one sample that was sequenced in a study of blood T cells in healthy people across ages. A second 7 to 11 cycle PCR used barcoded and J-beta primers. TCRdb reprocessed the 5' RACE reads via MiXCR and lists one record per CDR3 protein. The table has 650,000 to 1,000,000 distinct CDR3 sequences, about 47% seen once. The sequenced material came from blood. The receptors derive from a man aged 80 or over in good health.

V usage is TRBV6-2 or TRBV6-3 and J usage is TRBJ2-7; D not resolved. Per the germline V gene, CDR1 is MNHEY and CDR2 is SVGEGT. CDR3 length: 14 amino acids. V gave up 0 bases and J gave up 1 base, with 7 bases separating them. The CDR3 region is CASSYSWVSYEQYF. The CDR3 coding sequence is TGTGCCAGCAGTTACTCCTGGGTTTCCTACGAGCAGTACTTC.

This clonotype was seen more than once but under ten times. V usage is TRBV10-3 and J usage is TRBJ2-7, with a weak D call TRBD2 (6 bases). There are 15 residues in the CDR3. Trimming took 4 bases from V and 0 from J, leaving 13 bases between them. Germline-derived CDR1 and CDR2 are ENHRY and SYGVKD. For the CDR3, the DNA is TGTGCCATCAGTGCGGACGGGAGAGACTCCTACGAGCAGTACTTC. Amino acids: CAISADGRDSYEQYF.

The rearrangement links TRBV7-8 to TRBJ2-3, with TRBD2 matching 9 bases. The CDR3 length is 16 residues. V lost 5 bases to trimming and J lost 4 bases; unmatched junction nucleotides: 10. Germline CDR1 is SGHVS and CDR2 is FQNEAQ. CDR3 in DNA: TGTGCCAGCAGCATCCATAGCGGGAGCCGCGCAGATACGCAGTATTTT. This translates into CASSIHSGSRADTQYF.

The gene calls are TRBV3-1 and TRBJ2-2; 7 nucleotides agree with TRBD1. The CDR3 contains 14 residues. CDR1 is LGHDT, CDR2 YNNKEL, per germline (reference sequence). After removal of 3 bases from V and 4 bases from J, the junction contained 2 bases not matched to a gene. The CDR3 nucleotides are TGTGCCAGCAGCCAGAGGGGGCGCACCGGGGAGCTGTTTTTT. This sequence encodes CASSQRGRTGELFF.

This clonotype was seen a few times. The CDR3 loop reads CASSPGSLTDTQYF. CDR3 nucleotide sequence: TGCGCCAGCAGCCCCGGCTCCCTCACAGATACGCAGTATTTT. This sequence joins TRBV5-1 and TRBJ2-3; D unresolved. The V end was cut by 4 bases, the J end by 2 bases, with 11 bases between. This CDR3 has 14 amino acids. In germline, CDR1 is SGHRS, CDR2 YFSETQ.